This T cell receptor beta chain comes out of a study of blood T cell repertoires in COVID-19. On the study more broadly: Material from acute and convalescent COVID-19 was sourced from the United States, Italy and Spain. The analysed material was cDNA or gDNA that came from T cells, B-cell-depleted T cells, or PBMCs.

The CDR3 is made up of 15 amino acids. Trimming cost V 7 bases and J 0 bases, with 13 bases left between them. Germline V gene data show CDR1 as MDHEN and CDR2 as SYDVKM. Authors' analysis steps: Reference gene primer amplification yielded estimated nucleated cell counts. Repertoires were generated with immunoSEQ multiplex PCR, while TCRdb's copy carries only in-frame clones and drops some. That table is the source of V, J and clone size, and D and trimming were worked out from the DNA. Here the sample spans 130,000 to 150,000 clones, 80% being singletons. This sequence was found in a man aged 55 to 70 with active or convalescent COVID-19. The J gene is TRBJ1-5, the V gene TRBV28, with D perhaps matching TRBD1 (5 bases). Sequenced sample: peripheral blood. DNA for the CDR3: TGTGCCAGCAACCCTGGGGGGATTAGCAATCAGCCCCAGCATTTT. Translating gives CASNPGGISNQPQHF. Together with reference TRBV28 and TRBJ1-5, the CDR3 gives the full variable domain: DVKVTQSSRYLVKRTGEKVFLECVQDMDHENMFWYRQDPGLGLRLIYFSYDVKMKEKGDIPEGYSVSREKKERFSLILESASTNQTSMYLCASNPGGISNQPQHFGDGTRLSIL.